One sample yielded the 26 T cell receptor beta chains listed below, sequenced in a study of shared clonotypes between healthy human individuals. Measured with immunoSEQ multiplex PCR; TCRdb has only the in-frame clones, and not every one. The table has around 2,000,000 clones, approximately 95% seen once; the top ten hold 1% to 1.5%. As defined, naive CD8 cells were CD45RO-negative and positively selected for CCR7, with terminally differentiated effector memory CD45RA+ cells excluded. The sequenced sample consisted of naive CD8+ T cells sorted from blood. These receptors came from a man aged 18 to 29 in good health.

The gene calls are TRBV6-1 and TRBJ1-3; D not certain. V was trimmed by 7 bases and J by 0 bases, leaving 13 bases between them. CDR3 size: 15 residues. CDR1 and CDR2 (germline): MNHNS, SASEGT. This CDR3 reads CASTEWAVSGNTIYF. The CDR3, as DNA: TGTGCCAGCACCGAGTGGGCGGTCTCTGGAAACACCATATATTTT.

The rearrangement links TRBV28 to TRBJ1-2, with a tentative D call TRBD1 (6 bases). Germline CDR1 and CDR2: MDHEN and SYDVKM. Trimming cost V 4 bases and J 4 bases, with 16 bases left between them. The CDR3 sequence is 15 residues long. CDR3 in DNA: TGTGCCAGCAGTTCACGACAGGTCCTGGGCTATGGCTACACCTTC. Its translation: CASSSRQVLGYGYTF.

The chain is built from TRBV11-2 and TRBJ2-1; D is possibly TRBD1 (6 bases). V lost 5 bases and J 8 bases, leaving 16 bases between the germline ends. This CDR3 is built from 14 residues. CDR1 SGHAT and CDR2 FQNNGV come from the germline V gene. DNA for the CDR3: TGTGCCAGCAGCATTGATACAGGGAGAGATGAGCAGTTCTTC. This codes for CASSIDTGRDEQFF.

This clone was counted a few times. Different DNA sequences within this sample yield the same CDR3. The genes are TRBV7-9 and TRBJ2-3; D unresolved. Germline assignment: CDR1 SEHNR and CDR2 FQNEAQ (reference sequence). V lost 5 bases and J 2 bases, leaving 2 bases between the germline ends. This CDR3 has 11 amino acids. CDR3 DNA: TGTGCCAGCAGCATCACAGATACGCAGTATTTT. This codes for CASSITDTQYF.

This clone was seen once. This rearrangement joins TRBV5-4 to TRBJ2-1; 7 bases agree with TRBD2. Germline loops: CDR1 SGHNT, CDR2 YYREEE (reference sequence). This CDR3 region has 15 residues. J was trimmed by 5 bases and V by 0 bases; bases with no gene match: 5. CDR3 nucleotides: TGTGCCAGCAGCTTGGGTGCGGGGGTCAACAATGAGCAGTTCTTC. It encodes CASSLGAGVNNEQFF.

This chain joins TRBV6-5 and TRBJ1-3; D is unclear. Trimming shortened V by 6 bases and J by 0 bases, and 12 bases separated the two germline ends. Germline assignment: CDR1 MNHEY and CDR2 SVGAGI. The CDR3 has 15 amino acids. CDR3 DNA: TGTGCCAGCAGACTGGACGGAAGCTCTGGAAACACCATATATTTT. Protein: CASRLDGSSGNTIYF.

This clone was seen a handful of times. At the DNA level, this CDR3 is encoded by other sequences in the same sample as well. The chain uses TRBV5-6 and TRBJ2-3; D is undetermined. There are 11 residues in the CDR3. Germline V gene sequence: CDR1 SGHDT, CDR2 YYEEEE. V lost 4 bases and J lost 2, with 2 bases in between. This chain's CDR3 is CASSVTDTQYF. The CDR3 DNA reads as TGTGCCAGCAGCGTCACAGATACGCAGTATTTT.

CDR3 sequence: CASSTNRGGYQETQYF. The CDR3 nucleotides are TGTGCCAGCAGCACCAACAGGGGAGGGTACCAAGAGACCCAGTACTTC. The J gene is TRBJ2-5, the V gene TRBV7-9, with D perhaps being TRBD1 or TRBD2 (7 bases each). This CDR3 comprises 16 residues. Trimming pared 5 bases from V and 0 bases from J, leaving 16 bases between. CDR1 SEHNR and CDR2 FQNEAQ come from the germline V gene (reference sequence).

This sequence joins TRBV6-1 and TRBJ2-2, with 7 bases that match TRBD2. V shed 2 bases and J 3 bases; nucleotides not matched to a gene: 3. Germline lookup yields CDR1 MNHNS and CDR2 SASEGT. The CDR3 loop spans 15 amino acids. In nucleotides, the CDR3 is TGTGCCAGCAGTGAATCGGGGGGATACACCGGGGAGCTGTTTTTT. Protein sequence: CASSESGGYTGELFF.

The chain joins TRBV30 to TRBJ2-3, with 7 bases that match TRBD1. V gave up 1 base and J gave up 5 bases; unmatched junction bases: 3. Germline V gene data show CDR1 as GTSNPN and CDR2 as SVGIG (reference sequence). CDR3 length equals 13 residues. CDR3 coding DNA: TGTGCCTGGAGTGCAGGGGGTAGAGATACGCAGTATTTT. Residues: CAWSAGGRDTQYF.

This rearrangement joins TRBV27 to TRBJ2-7; possibly TRBD1 for D (6 bases). CDR3 length: 18 amino acids. The germline CDR1 and CDR2 sequences are MNHEY and SMNVEV (reference sequence). Trimming cost V 0 bases and J 0 bases, with 18 bases left between them. This chain's CDR3 is CASSLSQQGPRGSYEQYF. In DNA form, the CDR3 reads TGTGCCAGCAGTTTATCCCAACAGGGCCCTAGGGGCTCCTACGAGCAGTACTTC.

The chain joins TRBV2 to TRBJ2-1; no clear D gene. This CDR3 region has 11 residues. V lost 7 bases, J lost 8 bases, and 9 bases lay in between. Germline CDR1 SNHLY, CDR2 FYNNEI. CDR3 protein: CASTSSDEQFF. The DNA of the CDR3 is TGTGCCAGCACGTCCAGCGATGAGCAGTTCTTC.

The count of this clone is one. V and J are TRBV6-4 and TRBJ1-5; tentatively, D is TRBD1 (5 bases). The CDR3 consists of 18 residues. Germline-derived CDR1 and CDR2 are MRHNA and SNTAGT. Trimming left V 3 bases short and J 0 bases short, with 18 bases between. The CDR3, as DNA: TGTGCCAGCAGTGAAAGCCGGGGCCGCCGTTATAGCAATCAGCCCCAGCATTTT. This encodes CASSESRGRRYSNQPQHF.

V gene TRBV15 combines with J gene TRBJ1-5; tentative D call: TRBD1 (5 bases). V lost 4 bases to trimming and J lost 7 bases, with 11 bases between them. CDR1 LNHNV and CDR2 YYDKDF come from the germline V gene (reference sequence). This CDR3 contains 13 residues. CDR3 bases: TGTGCCACCAGCACTACTCAGGGCCAGCCCCAGCATTTT. Translation: CATSTTQGQPQHF. Together with reference TRBV15 and TRBJ1-5, the CDR3 gives the full variable domain: DAMVIQNPRYQVTQFGKPVTLSCSQTLNHNVMYWYQQKSSQAPKLLFHYYDKDFNNEADTPDNFQSRRPNTSFCFLDIRSPGLGDTAMYLCATSTTQGQPQHFGDGTRLSIL.

The rearrangement uses TRBV7-9 and TRBJ2-5; 10 nucleotides align to TRBD1. J was trimmed by 4 bases and V by 8 bases; bases with no gene match: 10. This CDR3 is 15 amino acids long. Germline V CDR1 and CDR2: SEHNR, FQNEAQ (reference sequence). CDR3 sequence (DNA): TGTGCCAGCCTCGGGGACAGGGGCTTATCAGAGACCCAGTACTTC. Its protein product is CASLGDRGLSETQYF.

The gene calls are TRBV6-5 and TRBJ2-5; 10 positions agree with TRBD2. This CDR3 is 14 amino acids long. The V gene's germline CDR1 is MNHEY and CDR2 SVGAGI. The trim removed 6 bases at V and 5 bases at J, leaving 6 bases unmatched. Written as DNA, the CDR3 is TGTGCCAGCAGGGCTAGCGGGAGTTGGGAGACCCAGTACTTC. Its translation: CASRASGSWETQYF.

A single count supports this clone. The chain's CDR3 is CASSLGPGPGNGNNEQFF. Here the CDR3 DNA reads TGTGCCAGCAGTTTAGGACCTGGCCCAGGGAACGGAAACAATGAGCAGTTCTTC. This rearrangement joins TRBV28 to TRBJ2-1; tentatively, D is TRBD1 (5 bases). The CDR3 is 18 amino acids. Germline V gene data show CDR1 as MDHEN and CDR2 as SYDVKM. The germline V and J ends were trimmed by 2 bases and 5 bases, with 22 bases remaining between them.

This clone was recorded a few times. This rearrangement joins TRBV2 to TRBJ1-2; D is unresolved. V lost 0 bases and J lost 3, with 8 bases in between. CDR3 length equals 14 residues. Looked up from germline, CDR1 is SNHLY and CDR2 is FYNNEI. The CDR3 DNA reads TGTGCCAGCAGTGAAGCAGAAAGTTACTATGGCTACACCTTC. This codes for CASSEAESYYGYTF.

In this sample, this clone turned up once. The chain has TRBV4-3 and TRBJ1-2; no clear D. CDR1 is LGHNA and CDR2 is YSLEER in the germline V gene. The germline V and J ends were trimmed by 0 bases and 3 bases, with 20 bases remaining between them. The CDR3 totals 18 residues. The DNA for the CDR3 is TGCGCCAGCAGCCAAGATCAACCCCTTGGGGAAGGGTACTATGGCTACACCTTC. Protein sequence: CASSQDQPLGEGYYGYTF.

The chain links TRBV2 to TRBJ2-7; 11 nucleotides agree with TRBD1. This CDR3 comprises 14 residues. Germline trimming cut 7 bases from V and 6 bases from J; bases unmatched to any gene: 8. Germline loops: CDR1 SNHLY, CDR2 FYNNEI. CDR3 in amino acids: CASMGQGELGEQYF. The CDR3 bases are TGTGCCAGCATGGGACAGGGGGAATTGGGCGAGCAGTACTTC.

Concerning this clone itself: The same CDR3 also results from other DNA sequences found in this sample. The chain links TRBV4-1 to TRBJ2-5; no reliable D call. V lost 0 bases and J 5 bases, leaving 7 bases between the germline ends. This CDR3 comprises 13 residues. Germline loops: CDR1 MGHRA, CDR2 YSYEKL. The CDR3 DNA is TGCGCCAGCAGCCAAGATTCTACGGAGACCCAGTACTTC. This translates into CASSQDSTETQYF.

The genes are TRBV13 and TRBJ2-5; 7 bases match TRBD1. After removal of 5 bases from V and 5 bases from J, the junction contained 5 bases not matched to a gene. This CDR3 is built from 13 residues. The germline V gene has CDR1 PRHDT and CDR2 FYEKMQ (reference sequence). As DNA, the CDR3 is TGTGCCAGCAGCCCCGGACAGGATGAGACCCAGTACTTC. The encoded protein is CASSPGQDETQYF.

This chain joins TRBV28 and TRBJ2-7; D call uncertain. Trimming removed 2 bases at V and 5 bases at J, with 13 bases between. This CDR3 is built from 14 residues. Germline assignment: CDR1 MDHEN and CDR2 SYDVKM. The CDR3 is CASSLVGRPHEQYF. In DNA form, the CDR3 reads TGTGCCAGCAGTTTAGTCGGCAGGCCCCACGAGCAGTACTTC.

The J gene is TRBJ2-7, the V gene TRBV6-4, with 10 bases fitting TRBD2. CDR3 size: 14 residues. V was clipped by 9 bases and J by 3 bases; unmatched bases: 8. CDR1 and CDR2 (germline): MRHNA, SNTAGT. For the CDR3, the DNA is TGTGCCAGAATAGGACTAGCGGTTTACTACGAGCAGTACTTC. It encodes CARIGLAVYYEQYF.

The chain joins TRBV4-3 to TRBJ2-7, with 11 bases aligning to TRBD2. CDR1 and CDR2 from the germline V gene are LGHNA and YSLEER. This CDR3 has 17 amino acids. The trim removed 1 base at V and 7 bases at J, leaving 12 bases unmatched. Here the CDR3 reads CASSQVSVAGGPWEQYF. DNA of the CDR3: TGCGCCAGCAGCCAAGTATCGGTAGCGGGAGGGCCTTGGGAGCAGTACTTC.

CDR3 residues: CASTADSYEQYF. The CDR3 DNA sequence: TGCGCCAGCACGGCGGACTCCTACGAGCAGTACTTC. This sequence joins TRBV5-1 and TRBJ2-7; D unclear. This CDR3 has 12 residues. Trimming left V 6 bases short and J 0 bases short, with 7 bases between. Per germline, CDR1 SGHRS and CDR2 YFSETQ.